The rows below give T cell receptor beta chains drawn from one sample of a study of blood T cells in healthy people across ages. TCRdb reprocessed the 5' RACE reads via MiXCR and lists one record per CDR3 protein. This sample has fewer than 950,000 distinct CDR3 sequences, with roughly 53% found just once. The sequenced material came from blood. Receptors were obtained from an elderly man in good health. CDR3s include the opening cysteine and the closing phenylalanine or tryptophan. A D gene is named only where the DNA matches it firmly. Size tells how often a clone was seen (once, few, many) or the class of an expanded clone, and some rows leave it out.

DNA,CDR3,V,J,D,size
TGTGCCAGCAGCAATGGGCAGATTTTCACAGATACGCAGTATTTT,CASSNGQIFTDTQYF,TRBV2,TRBJ2-3,NA,NA
TGTGCCAGCAGTCCGCTCCGGGAGGAAGAGACCCAGTACTTC,CASSPLREEETQYF,TRBV28,TRBJ2-5,TRBD2,few
TGTGCCAGCACCTTGGGGGGGTGGGAGACCCAGTACTTC,CASTLGGWETQYF,TRBV7-8,TRBJ2-5,TRBD2,NA
TGTGCCAGCAGCCACCGGGACAGGGCAGGCGAGCAGTACTTC,CASSHRDRAGEQYF,TRBV3-1,TRBJ2-7,TRBD1,NA
TGCGGTGCTTACCGACTAGCGGGAGTTACAGATACGCAGTATTTT,CGAYRLAGVTDTQYF,TRBV20-1,TRBJ2-3,TRBD2,NA
TGTGCCAGCTCACCACCGACAGGGATGAACACTGAAGCTTTCTTT,CASSPPTGMNTEAFF,TRBV18,TRBJ1-1,TRBD1,few
TGTGCCAGCAGTAAAGTAGCGCCCTACGAGCAGTACTTC,CASSKVAPYEQYF,TRBV28,TRBJ2-7,NA,few
TGCGCCAGCAGCCAACCCATGCCGGGGCCAAACACTGAAGCTTTCTTT,CASSQPMPGPNTEAFF,TRBV4-1,TRBJ1-1,NA,NA
TGTGCCAGCAGTCCCCAAGTCGGCGAGCAGTACTTC,CASSPQVGEQYF,TRBV6-5,TRBJ2-7,NA,NA
TGCGCCAGCAGCTTGGAAAGCGGAGGCAGGGGCTACAATGAGCAGTTCTTC,CASSLESGGRGYNEQFF,TRBV5-1,TRBJ2-1,NA,NA
TGCGCCAGCAACCCCCGAGGGGATTCAGAGACCCAGTACTTC,CASNPRGDSETQYF,TRBV5-1,TRBJ2-5,NA,NA
TGCGCCAGCAGCCAAGTAGGCGGGAGGGCCAAAAATGAGCAGTTCTTC,CASSQVGGRAKNEQFF,TRBV4-1,TRBJ2-1,TRBD2,once
TGTGCCATCAGTGAGTCGGCCACCGGGGAGCTGTTTTTT,CAISESATGELFF,TRBV10-3,TRBJ2-2,NA,NA
TGTGCCAGCTCACCAGGGGTGATACCCTACGAGCAGTACTTC,CASSPGVIPYEQYF,TRBV18,TRBJ2-7,NA,NA
TGTGCCAGCAGTCACCTCCGGGACAGAGAACGTGACGAGCAGTACTTC,CASSHLRDRERDEQYF,TRBV7-9,TRBJ2-7,TRBD1,NA
TGCGCCAGCAGCTTGGCCCTAGGACAGTCGTACAATGAGCAGTTCTTC,CASSLALGQSYNEQFF,TRBV5-1,TRBJ2-1,NA,NA
TGTGCCAGCAGCTCGGGACGAATCCCTAGAGGAGGCTACACCTTC,CASSSGRIPRGGYTF,TRBV7-2,TRBJ1-2,NA,NA
TGTGCCAGCAGCACCGGGACTAGCGGCCTTAGGAATGAGCAGTTCTTC,CASSTGTSGLRNEQFF,TRBV5-8,TRBJ2-1,TRBD2,NA
TGTGCCAGCAGCCGAGACGTCAGCGGATTAGGATACGCGTATTTT,CASSRDVSGLGYAYF,TRBV7-2,TRBJ2-3,NA,NA
TGCAGTGCTAGAGTGACTGACTATGGCTACACCTTC,CSARVTDYGYTF,TRBV20-1,TRBJ1-2,NA,once
TGCGCCAGCACCTCTTCTGACAGCGGTCTCTACGAGCAGTACTTC,CASTSSDSGLYEQYF,TRBV5-1,TRBJ2-7,NA,few
TGTGCCAGCAGGAGGGGTTACACTGAAGCTTTCTTT,CASRRGYTEAFF,TRBV27,TRBJ1-1,NA,NA
TGTGCCAGCAGCTGGCTCGGACTACCATACACAGATACGCAGTATTTT,CASSWLGLPYTDTQYF,TRBV28,TRBJ2-3,NA,NA
TGCAGCGCGGGACTACTGTACCAAGAGACCCAGTACTTC,CSAGLLYQETQYF,TRBV29-1,TRBJ2-5,TRBD2,few
TGCGCCAGCAGCTTGGTCGCCGAGGAGACCCAGTACTTC,CASSLVAEETQYF,TRBV5-1,TRBJ2-5,NA,NA
TGTGCCAGCAGCCAAGCGGACCCGAATGAGCAGTTCTTC,CASSQADPNEQFF,TRBV3-1,TRBJ2-1,NA,NA
TGCAGTGCTCTAGGACAGGGAGAGGGGCACAGATACGCGTATTTT,CSALGQGEGHRYAYF,TRBV20-1,TRBJ2-3,TRBD1,NA
TGCAGCGTTGAAGTTTCTCCCTACGAGCAGTACTTC,CSVEVSPYEQYF,TRBV29-1,TRBJ2-7,NA,few
TGCGCCAGCAGCCAACCCTCCACAGGGACGGAACTGTTTTTT,CASSQPSTGTELFF,TRBV4-1,TRBJ1-4,NA,once
TGTGCCAGCCGACCCCCGACAGGCACCTACGAGCAGTACTTC,CASRPPTGTYEQYF,TRBV2,TRBJ2-7,NA,NA
TGTGCCAGCAGTCCGGACGGAGGATTCTATGGCTACACCTTC,CASSPDGGFYGYTF,TRBV3-1,TRBJ1-2,NA,NA
TGCAGTGCTAGAGCGGCGACTAGCGCCATCAATGAGCAGTTCTTC,CSARAATSAINEQFF,TRBV20-1,TRBJ2-1,TRBD2,NA
TGCGCCAGCAGCCCGACCCCGGGGACGTACAATGAGCAGTTCTTC,CASSPTPGTYNEQFF,TRBV5-1,TRBJ2-1,NA,NA
TGTGCCAGCCCCCCGTCCAGGGATTCCACTGAAGCTTTCTTT,CASPPSRDSTEAFF,TRBV18,TRBJ1-1,NA,NA
TGTGCCAGCAGCTTCTCCTCGGGACTTTCCGAGCAGTACTTC,CASSFSSGLSEQYF,TRBV11-2,TRBJ2-7,NA,few
TGCAGTGCTAGAGGACCCGGGACAGGGGCGGTTCGGCAAGAGACCCAGTACTTC,CSARGPGTGAVRQETQYF,TRBV20-1,TRBJ2-5,TRBD1,NA
TGTGCCAGCAGCAAACTAGCGGGAGTAGGCGAGCAGTTATTC,CASSKLAGVGEQLF,TRBV7-3,TRBJ2-1,TRBD2,NA
TGTGCCAGCAGCCAGGGAGGGGTCAGCTCCTACGAGCAGTACTTC,CASSQGGVSSYEQYF,TRBV28,TRBJ2-7,TRBD2,few
TGTGCCAGCAGCTACTTCACCGGGCCCAGGGTGGGGTATTTT,CASSYFTGPRVGYF,TRBV7-9,TRBJ2-3,NA,few
TGTGCCAGCAGCTTACAACGGTCAGGGGAGCACAGATACGCGTATTTT,CASSLQRSGEHRYAYF,TRBV7-2,TRBJ2-3,NA,few
TGTGCCAGCAGGGTCCAGGGGGTCGGGCCCTACGAGCAGTACTTC,CASRVQGVGPYEQYF,TRBV27,TRBJ2-7,TRBD1,once
TGTGCCAGCAGGCGCGGACAGGGGTTTTGGGAGCAGTACTTC,CASRRGQGFWEQYF,TRBV2,TRBJ2-7,TRBD1,NA
TGTGCCATCATGGTTGCGGGAGGATCAAACAATGAGCAGTTCTTC,CAIMVAGGSNNEQFF,TRBV10-3,TRBJ2-1,TRBD2,few
TGTGCCAGCAGTTTAGACCCCGGGCACGAGCAGTACTTC,CASSLDPGHEQYF,TRBV12-3/TRBV12-4,TRBJ2-7,NA,NA
TGCAGTCATGACCGGACTTTCCGGGAGTACTTC,CSHDRTFREYF,TRBV20-1,TRBJ2-5,NA,few
TGCAGTGCTAGAGGCGACAGGTCGAGGGACCTTACCAAAAACATTCAGTACTTC,CSARGDRSRDLTKNIQYF,TRBV20-1,TRBJ2-4,NA,few
TGCAGTGCGAGCGGGACACCGTCCTTCGAGCAGTACTTC,CSASGTPSFEQYF,TRBV20-1,TRBJ2-7,NA,NA
TGCAGTGCTAGGGGGAGGAACAATGAGCAGTTCTTC,CSARGRNNEQFF,TRBV20-1,TRBJ2-1,NA,NA
TGTGCCAGCAGTACCGGGACAGGCACTGAAGTTTTCTTT,CASSTGTGTEVFF,TRBV12-3/TRBV12-4,TRBJ1-1,TRBD1,NA
TGTGCCAGCACTTTAGGGGGCCAACAGGGAGCCGGGGAGCTGTTTTTT,CASTLGGQQGAGELFF,TRBV28,TRBJ2-2,TRBD1,NA
TGTGCCAGCAGTTCTACAGGGACCGGGGAGCTGTTTTTT,CASSSTGTGELFF,TRBV6-2/TRBV6-3,TRBJ2-2,NA,NA
TGTGCCAGCAGCCAAGATCTCGGAGAAAAACTGTTTTTT,CASSQDLGEKLFF,TRBV3-1,TRBJ1-4,NA,NA
TGTGCCAGCAGCTTTACTAGCGGATCAGACACAGATACGCAGTATTTT,CASSFTSGSDTDTQYF,TRBV7-2,TRBJ2-3,TRBD2,few
TGCGCCAGCAGCCAAGGGGGACTAGCGTTCTACGAGCAGTACTTC,CASSQGGLAFYEQYF,TRBV4-1,TRBJ2-7,TRBD2,NA
TGTGCCAGCAGCTTAGGCTTCGGGCGGGGGGATCAAGAGACCCAGTACTTC,CASSLGFGRGDQETQYF,TRBV7-2,TRBJ2-5,TRBD2,few
TGTGCCAGCAGTGATGACAGCGAGTTAAACCAAGAGACCCAGTACTTC,CASSDDSELNQETQYF,TRBV2,TRBJ2-5,NA,NA
TGTGCCAGCAGTATGGCGGCAGGAGCTTGGGATGAGCAGTTCTTC,CASSMAAGAWDEQFF,TRBV6-1,TRBJ2-1,NA,few
TGTGCCAGCAGCCAAGAACCCAGGGGGTGGCAAGAGACCCAGTACTTC,CASSQEPRGWQETQYF,TRBV3-1,TRBJ2-5,TRBD1,few
TGTGCCAGCAGTCCGGGACAGGGGAACGACGAGCAGTACTTC,CASSPGQGNDEQYF,TRBV2,TRBJ2-7,TRBD1,NA
TGCAGCGTGGTCTCCGCCAGGGTCACCGGGGAGCTGTTTTTT,CSVVSARVTGELFF,TRBV29-1,TRBJ2-2,NA,NA